Following are 29 T cell receptor beta chains from one sample sequenced in a study of control samples from healthy donors and cancer patients. Profiled with immunoSEQ multiplex PCR; TCRdb holds only in-frame clones, not every one. The sample carries about 69,000 clones, roughly 82% recorded once. Sequencing input: PBMCs. These receptors originate from a woman between 50 and 59 years old with lung cancer.

The genes are TRBV28 and TRBJ1-2; the D gene is possibly TRBD1 (5 bases). This CDR3 has 12 residues. Germline-derived CDR1 and CDR2 are MDHEN and SYDVKM. Trimming left V 6 bases short and J 5 bases short, with 10 bases between. This CDR3 is CASSQGKYGYTF. The DNA of the CDR3 is TGTGCCAGCAGCCAGGGAAAATATGGCTACACCTTC.

This clone appeared once. CDR3: CASSTSTGQTEAFF. The CDR3 coding sequence is TGTGCCAGCAGCACGTCGACAGGGCAAACTGAAGCTTTCTTT. This sequence joins TRBV7-8 and TRBJ1-1; 7 bases fit TRBD1. With 5 bases clipped from V and 5 bases from J, the junction kept 8 bases outside the gene matches. CDR1 is SGHVS, CDR2 FQNEAQ, per germline. The CDR3 length is 14 residues.

This sequence joins TRBV10-3 and TRBJ1-1; unclear D gene. CDR3 size: 13 residues. V was pared by 9 bases and J by 0 bases, with 11 bases between. Germline V gene lookup returns CDR1 ENHRY and CDR2 SYGVKD. The DNA for the CDR3 is TGTGCCATGTCTCGGGGTTTGAACACTGAAGCTTTCTTT. Translated, it gives CAMSRGLNTEAFF.

This chain joins TRBV19 and TRBJ1-3; the D gene is possibly TRBD1 (6 bases). The V and J ends lost 2 bases and 7 bases respectively, with 18 bases between them. The CDR3 has 16 residues. Looked up from germline, CDR1 is LNHDA and CDR2 is SQIVND (reference sequence). CDR3 protein: CASSIRTGPSGNTIYF. The CDR3 DNA sequence: TGTGCCAGTAGTATAAGAACAGGGCCCTCCGGGAACACCATATATTTT.

The J gene is TRBJ1-1, the V gene TRBV29-1, with a weak D call TRBD1 (6 bases). In germline, CDR1 is SQVTM, CDR2 ANQGSEA. This CDR3 contains 12 residues. V was shortened by 6 bases and J by 8 bases, with 16 bases between the two germline ends. The CDR3 DNA reads as TGCAGCGTGTCCCGGGACATTATCGAAGCTTTCTTT. Translated, it gives CSVSRDIIEAFF. Based on the CDR3 plus reference TRBV29-1 and TRBJ1-1, the full variable domain is SAVISQKPSRDICQRGTSLTIQCQVDSQVTMMFWYRQQPGQSLTLIATANQGSEATYESGFVIDKFPISRPNLTFSTLTVSNMSPEDSSIYLCSVSRDIIEAFFGQGTRLTVV.

This clone was counted a single time. The genes are TRBV7-9 and TRBJ1-5; D not certain. The CDR3 is 13 residues long. Trimming took off 5 bases at V and 6 bases at J, with 11 bases between the two ends. CDR1 SEHNR and CDR2 FQNEAQ come from the germline V gene (reference sequence). This chain's CDR3 is CASSPSEGQPQHF. The CDR3 DNA reads as TGTGCCAGCAGCCCCTCGGAGGGTCAGCCCCAGCATTTT.

V usage is TRBV9 and J usage is TRBJ2-2; 7 bases fit TRBD1. CDR3 size: 17 residues. Germline lookup yields CDR1 SGDLS and CDR2 YYNGEE. V was pared by 4 bases and J by 6 bases, with 15 bases of the junction left unmatched. The CDR3 spells CASSPGVLDRSPGELFF. The CDR3 region has the DNA TGTGCCAGCAGCCCTGGGGTATTGGACAGGAGTCCCGGGGAGCTGTTTTTT.

J is TRBJ1-5 and V is TRBV5-8; tentatively, D is TRBD1 (6 bases). V was clipped by 0 bases and J by 1 base, with 11 bases between them. The CDR3 is 16 amino acids. Looked up from germline, CDR1 is SGHTS and CDR2 is YDEGEE. The CDR3 region is CASSLEDRHSNQPQHF. The CDR3 nucleotides are TGTGCCAGCAGCTTGGAGGACAGACACAGCAATCAGCCCCAGCATTTT.

The gene calls are TRBV4-3 and TRBJ2-3; 8 bases agree with TRBD2. V shed 5 bases and J 13 bases; nucleotides not matched to a gene: 11. The CDR3 is 13 amino acids. Per germline, CDR1 LGHNA and CDR2 YSLEER. CDR3 loop: CASSSTGGGRKYF. In DNA form, the CDR3 reads TGCGCCAGCAGCTCAACGGGGGGGGGCCGTAAGTATTTT.

This clone was seen just once. The V call is TRBV7-2, the J call TRBJ2-1; D unresolved. The CDR3 consists of 13 residues. Trimming left V 3 bases short and J 6 bases short, with 9 bases between. Germline loops: CDR1 SGHTA, CDR2 FQGNSA. Here the CDR3 reads CASSFGQPNEQFF. The CDR3, as DNA: TGTGCCAGCAGCTTTGGGCAACCCAATGAGCAGTTCTTC.

The sample holds one count of this clone. This chain uses TRBV5-4 with TRBJ1-1; no firm D call. V lost 4 bases, J lost 2 bases, and 12 bases lay in between. CDR1 SGHNT and CDR2 YYREEE come from the germline V gene (reference sequence). This CDR3 has 14 residues. CDR3 in amino acids: CASSTSGVNTEAFF. CDR3 bases: TGTGCCAGCAGCACGAGCGGAGTTAACACTGAAGCTTTCTTT.

The gene calls are TRBV29-1 and TRBJ2-1; 9 bases match TRBD1. The CDR3 has 14 amino acids. Germline V gene data show CDR1 as SQVTM and CDR2 as ANQGSEA. Trimming cost V 7 bases and J 2 bases; bases outside gene matches: 6. The DNA of the CDR3 is TGCAGCGCCGGGACAGGGTTCGCCTACAATGAGCAGTTCTTC. Residues: CSAGTGFAYNEQFF.

This sequence joins TRBV5-1 and TRBJ2-1; D is uncertain. Germline values: CDR1 SGHRS, CDR2 YFSETQ. The CDR3 totals 13 residues. Trimming took 5 bases from V and 0 from J, leaving 6 bases between them. The CDR3, as DNA: TGCGCCAGCAGTTTCGGCTCCTACAATGAGCAGTTCTTC. Protein product: CASSFGSYNEQFF. The full variable domain, rest sourced from reference TRBV5-1 and TRBJ2-1, is KAGVTQTPRYLIKTRGQQVTLSCSPISGHRSVSWYQQTPGQGLQFLFEYFSETQRNKGNFPGRFSGRQFSNSRSEMNVSTLELGDSALYLCASSFGSYNEQFFGPGTRLTVL.

This chain joins TRBV7-9 and TRBJ2-7; 11 nucleotides line up with TRBD1. The CDR3 spans 16 residues. CDR1 and CDR2 from the germline V gene are SEHNR and FQNEAQ (reference sequence). The V and J ends lost 0 bases and 3 bases, in that order; junction bases with no gene match: 4. As DNA, the CDR3 is TGTGCCAGCAGCTTAGCTGGGACAGGGGGGGACTACGAGCAGTACTTC. Translated: CASSLAGTGGDYEQYF.

The rearrangement links TRBV19 to TRBJ1-1, with 7 bases fitting TRBD1. The J segment lost 6 bases and the V segment lost 5 bases, leaving 9 bases of the junction unmatched. This CDR3 has 14 amino acids. Germline V CDR1 and CDR2: LNHDA, SQIVND (reference sequence). CDR3 nucleotide sequence: TGTGCCAGTAGTGGCCGGGACAGTATAGCTGAAGCTTTCTTT. This gives the protein CASSGRDSIAEAFF.

This rearrangement joins TRBV2 to TRBJ2-1; 7 bases are a match to TRBD2. The CDR3 consists of 10 residues. Germline V gene data show CDR1 as SNHLY and CDR2 as FYNNEI. J lost 9 bases, V lost 8 bases, and 1 base had no gene match. CDR3 region: CASGRAEQFF. For the CDR3, the DNA is TGTGCCAGCGGGAGGGCTGAGCAGTTCTTC.

This clone was recorded once. The rearrangement joins TRBV11-2 to TRBJ1-2; 8 bases are shared with TRBD1. There are 18 residues in the CDR3. The V gene end was trimmed by 3 bases and the J gene end by 6 bases; junction bases not matched to a gene: 18. Per the germline V gene, CDR1 is SGHAT and CDR2 is FQNNGV. In DNA, the CDR3 is TGTGCCAGCAGCTTTTCCCGGGCAGGGGGCGCTAATAGTGATGGCTACACCTTC. This gives the protein CASSFSRAGGANSDGYTF.

The chain couples TRBV25-1 to TRBJ1-5; D remains unclear. The V gene's germline CDR1 is MGHDK and CDR2 SYGVNS. V lost 4 bases to trimming and J lost 6 bases, with 16 bases between them. The CDR3 loop spans 15 amino acids. The CDR3 sequence is CASSVETAQCQPQHF. For the CDR3, the DNA is TGTGCCAGCAGTGTAGAGACTGCCCAGTGTCAGCCCCAGCATTTT.

The CDR3 protein is CASSQDLRVPRYTF. The CDR3 DNA follows: TGCGCCAGCAGCCAAGATCTCCGGGTCCCCCGCTACACCTTC. V and J are TRBV4-3 and TRBJ1-2; D unclear. Per the germline V gene, CDR1 is LGHNA and CDR2 is YSLEER. Between the trimmed V and J ends, which lost 0 bases and 9 bases, there was a span of 14 bases. CDR3 length: 14 residues.

The chain uses TRBV14 and TRBJ2-3, with a tentative D call TRBD2 (5 bases). The CDR3 has 16 amino acids. Germline assignment: CDR1 SGHDN and CDR2 FVKESK. Trimming pared 6 bases from V and 2 bases from J, leaving 18 bases between. The DNA of the CDR3 is TGTGCCAGCAGGAAAGCCGGGCTAGACTACACAGATACGCAGTATTTT. This sequence encodes CASRKAGLDYTDTQYF.

The gene calls are TRBV5-5 and TRBJ1-2; a weak D match, TRBD1 (6 bases). This CDR3 has 15 amino acids. V shed 2 bases and J shed 1 base, with 12 bases lying between them. From germline, CDR1 is SGHKS and CDR2 YYEKEE (reference sequence). The CDR3 protein is CASSLGTIINYGYTF. As DNA, the CDR3 is TGTGCCAGCAGCTTAGGGACAATAATTAACTATGGCTACACCTTC.

The rearrangement uses TRBV28 and TRBJ2-3; D gene unclear. This CDR3 region has 12 residues. V was cut by 2 bases and J by 5 bases, with 5 bases left in between. The germline V gene has CDR1 MDHEN and CDR2 SYDVKM. DNA of the CDR3: TGTGCCAGCAGTTTACAAGGAGATACGCAGTATTTT. Translating gives CASSLQGDTQYF.

In its sample, this clone was seen once. The chain combines TRBV28 with TRBJ1-1; no definite D call. Germline V gene lookup returns CDR1 MDHEN and CDR2 SYDVKM. The CDR3 spans 14 residues. V was clipped by 6 bases and J by 3 bases, with 14 bases between them. CDR3 nucleotide sequence: TGTGCCAGCAGCCGACCTATAAGGGACACTGAAGCTTTCTTT. Its protein product is CASSRPIRDTEAFF.

The CDR3 spells CASSPWTAPRDSYNEQFF. CDR3 nucleotides: TGTGCCAGCAGCCCCTGGACGGCGCCACGGGACTCCTACAATGAGCAGTTCTTC. The rearrangement joins TRBV7-3 to TRBJ2-1, with D possibly matching TRBD2 (5 bases). V lost 5 bases to trimming and J lost 0 bases, with 20 bases between them. Germline assignment: CDR1 SGHTA and CDR2 FQGTGA. CDR3 length: 18 residues. Full variable domain (missing parts from reference TRBV7-3 and TRBJ2-1): GAGVSQTPSNKVTEKGKYVELRCDPISGHTALYWYRQSLGQGPEFLIYFQGTGAADDSGLPNDRFFAVRPEGSVSTLKIQRTERGDSAVYLCASSPWTAPRDSYNEQFFGPGTRLTVL.

J is TRBJ2-6 and V is TRBV27; D tentatively fits TRBD1 or TRBD2 (5 bases each). Deletions cut 3 bases from V and 11 bases from J, with 20 bases between. This CDR3 has 16 residues. CDR1 is MNHEY and CDR2 is SMNVEV in the germline V gene (reference sequence). The CDR3 reads CASSLDLRGWGDVLTF. The CDR3 region has the DNA TGTGCCAGCAGTTTGGACTTAAGGGGATGGGGAGACGTCCTGACTTTC. Complete variable domain (other parts from reference TRBV27 and TRBJ2-6): EAQVTQNPRYLITVTGKKLTVTCSQNMNHEYMSWYRQDPGLGLRQIYYSMNVEVTDKGDVPEGYKVSRKEKRNFPLILESPSPNQTSLYFCASSLDLRGWGDVLTFGAGSRLTVL.

The chain couples TRBV5-8 to TRBJ2-7; a possible D gene is TRBD1 (6 bases). The germline V gene encodes CDR1 SGHTS and CDR2 YDEGEE. V was clipped by 5 bases and J by 6 bases, with 15 bases between them. CDR3 length: 13 residues. The CDR3 DNA reads TGTGCCAGCAGTTTGCAGGGGCAGGGCGAGCAGTACTTC. This gives the protein CASSLQGQGEQYF.

This clone was found once. The CDR3 coding sequence is TGTGCCAGCAGTTTCTCTTCGGGCACAGATACGCAGTATTTT. Amino acids: CASSFSSGTDTQYF. The V gene is TRBV28, the J gene TRBJ2-3; D unclear. The germline CDR1 and CDR2 sequences are MDHEN and SYDVKM. CDR3 size: 14 residues. V was cut by 3 bases and J by 1 base, with 8 bases left in between.

The chain links TRBV2 to TRBJ1-1, with 8 nucleotides matching TRBD1. In germline, CDR1 is SNHLY, CDR2 FYNNEI. The CDR3 consists of 14 residues. The V and J ends lost 5 bases and 3 bases, in that order; junction bases with no gene match: 5. CDR3 nucleotide sequence: TGTGCCAGCAGTATCTTACAGGGGGACACTGAAGCTTTCTTT. Amino acid sequence: CASSILQGDTEAFF.

The chain employs TRBV24-1 and TRBJ2-5; 7 bases line up with TRBD2. V shed 3 bases, J shed 6 bases, and the junction held 9 bases outside the gene matches. The CDR3 runs 15 residues. The germline CDR1 and CDR2 sequences are KGHDR and SFDVKD. In nucleotides, the CDR3 is TGTGCCACCAGTGATGTGGCTAGCGGTCTTAAGACCCAGTACTTC. Protein sequence: CATSDVASGLKTQYF.